This T cell receptor beta chain was identified during a study of identifying expanded T cells in peripheral blood. Findings and caveats of the study: Variance in clone template counts between approximately two-week samples significantly increased with total template count across all healthy donors. Technical replicates showed around 1.2 changed clones; approximately 2 weeks roughly 16; four weeks 19.

Trimming shortened V by 1 base and J by 5 bases, and 24 bases separated the two germline ends. This CDR3 region has 18 residues. Germline V gene data show CDR1 as MNHEY and CDR2 as SMNVEV (reference sequence). To note about this clone: Its specificity is not known.

Healthy donors had no documented immune events, such as infections, while sampled. Generated by immunoSEQ multiplex PCR, the TCRdb table keeps only in-frame clones and is missing some. Altogether about 50,000 clones are present, about four fifths being singletons, with the ten largest covering roughly a sixth. Specimen: blood. The chain joins TRBV27 to TRBJ2-7; a possible D gene is TRBD1 (6 bases). This TCR was recovered from a person aged 18-70 years in good health. CDR3 loop: CASSLLGRGIWGEDEQYF. For the CDR3, the DNA is TGTGCCAGCAGTTTATTGGGCAGGGGCATCTGGGGAGAGGACGAGCAGTACTTC.